Each of the 15 T cell receptor beta chains below was sequenced from the same sample in a study of T cells in Graves' hyperthyroidism and ophthalmopathy. Amplification of TCR beta CDR3 regions used RNA as the template. TCR CDR3 underwent first-round RT-PCR with the HTBI primer set. TCRdb reprocessed the multiplex PCR reads via MiXCR and lists one record per CDR3 protein. The profile covers approximately 400,000 distinct CDR3 sequences, with under 20% appearing a single time and around 3.6% taken by the ten largest. Material for sequencing was blood. The receptor set was obtained from a young woman with Graves' hyperthyroidism.

To note about this clonotype: Likely a read error: the CDR3 ends without its conserved phenylalanine or tryptophan. The CDR3 protein is CASSESSGEQYY. In nucleotides, the CDR3 is TGTGCCAGCAGTGAATCTAGCGGCGAGCAGTACTAC. J is TRBJ2-7 and V is TRBV25-1; TRBD2 aligns across 7 bases. Trimming at V came to 1 base and at J to 6 bases, leaving 0 bases not matched to a gene. Germline assignment: CDR1 MGHDK and CDR2 SYGVNS. The CDR3 extends over 12 amino acids.

In this sample, this clonotype turned up many times. V gene TRBV11-2 combines with J gene TRBJ2-7; D is unclear. V was cut by 2 bases and J by 2 bases, with 13 bases left in between. The CDR3 is 15 residues long. The germline gives CDR1 SGHAT, CDR2 FQNNGV. Here the CDR3 DNA reads TGTGCCAGCAGCTTACCAATGTCCCCGACCTACGAGCAGTACTTC. Encoded protein: CASSLPMSPTYEQYF.

V and J are TRBV7-9 and TRBJ1-1; D ambiguous. Germline V CDR1 and CDR2: SEHNR, FQNEAQ (reference sequence). The CDR3 has 10 amino acids. Trimming took 5 bases from V and 9 from J, leaving 7 bases between them. The chain's CDR3 is CASSATQAFF. The CDR3 coding sequence is TGTGCCAGCAGCGCCACCCAAGCTTTCTTT. The entire variable domain, with the rest obtained from reference TRBV7-9 and TRBJ1-1, is as follows: DTGVSQNPRHKITKRGQNVTFRCDPISEHNRLYWYRQTLGQGPEFLTYFQNEAQLEKSRLLSDRFSAERPKGSFSTLEIQRTEQGDSAMYLCASSATQAFFGQGTRLTVV.

This clonotype has a count of ten or more. This chain links TRBV6-5 with TRBJ2-5, with D unclear. V lost 0 bases and J lost 4, with 12 bases in between. This CDR3 is built from 15 residues. CDR1 is MNHEY, CDR2 SVGAGI, per germline. CDR3 nucleotides: TGTGCCAGCAGTTACTCGCTGGGATTCGGAGAGACCCAGTACTTC. This encodes CASSYSLGFGETQYF.

Many counts were recorded for this clonotype. The chain employs TRBV18 and TRBJ1-5; possible D gene TRBD1, 6 bases. Per germline, CDR1 KGHSH and CDR2 LQKENI. V lost 3 bases to trimming and J lost 7 bases, with 13 bases between them. The CDR3 covers 14 residues. The chain's CDR3 is CASSPTGAGQPQHF. The DNA for the CDR3 is TGTGCCAGCTCACCGACGGGGGCAGGCCAGCCCCAGCATTTT.

At least ten counts were recorded for this clonotype. CDR3 sequence reads: CATSDSTVNTEAFF. The CDR3, as DNA: TGTGCCACCAGTGACTCGACAGTGAACACTGAAGCTTTCTTT. The rearrangement uses TRBV24-1 and TRBJ1-1; D may be TRBD1 (5 bases). The V gene lost 4 bases and the J gene lost 0 bases, with 8 bases spanning the gap. The germline CDR1 and CDR2 sequences are KGHDR and SFDVKD. The CDR3 contains 14 residues.

This clonotype appeared many times. The CDR3 DNA is TGTGCCAGCAGCTACCCGACAGGGATTTATAGCAATCAGCCCCAGCATTTT. The encoded protein is CASSYPTGIYSNQPQHF. J is TRBJ1-5 and V is TRBV6-5; 7 nucleotides align to TRBD1. Per germline, CDR1 MNHEY and CDR2 SVGAGI. V shed 6 bases and J 0 bases; nucleotides not matched to a gene: 11. The CDR3 contains 17 residues.

This clonotype was observed a few times. The chain recombines TRBV7-2 with TRBJ2-2; the match to TRBD2 covers 9 bases. V gave up 2 bases and J gave up 4 bases; unmatched junction bases: 17. Germline loops: CDR1 SGHTA, CDR2 FQGNSA. The CDR3 totals 20 residues. Here the CDR3 reads CASSLSGLRKSGGLTGELFF. The CDR3 DNA sequence: TGTGCCAGCAGCTTATCGGGCCTTCGTAAAAGCGGGGGGCTCACCGGGGAGCTGTTTTTT. Combining the CDR3 with reference TRBV7-2 and TRBJ2-2 gives the whole variable domain GAGVSQSPSNKVTEKGKDVELRCDPISGHTALYWYRQSLGQGLEFLIYFQGNSAPDKSGLPSDRFSAERTGGSVSTLTIQRTQQEDSAVYLCASSLSGLRKSGGLTGELFFGEGSRLTVL.

V usage is TRBV20-1 and J usage is TRBJ1-1; tentative D call: TRBD1 (6 bases). CDR1 DFQATT and CDR2 SNEGSKA come from the germline V gene (reference sequence). This CDR3 is 11 amino acids long. Trimming shortened V by 4 bases and J by 7 bases, and 10 bases separated the two germline ends. The CDR3 reads CSANRVIEAFF. CDR3 sequence (DNA): TGCAGTGCTAACAGGGTTATTGAAGCTTTCTTT.

This clonotype occurred many times. The chain couples TRBV29-1 to TRBJ1-2, with D maybe TRBD1 (5 bases). The CDR3 totals 12 residues. The V and J ends lost 1 base and 6 bases respectively, with 9 bases between them. CDR1 is SQVTM, CDR2 ANQGSEA, per germline. This CDR3 is CSVEGRVNGYTF. Here the CDR3 DNA reads TGCAGCGTTGAAGGCAGGGTTAATGGCTACACCTTC. Drawing the rest from reference TRBV29-1 and TRBJ1-2, the complete variable domain is SAVISQKPSRDICQRGTSLTIQCQVDSQVTMMFWYRQQPGQSLTLIATANQGSEATYESGFVIDKFPISRPNLTFSTLTVSNMSPEDSSIYLCSVEGRVNGYTFGSGTRLTVV.

This clonotype was detected ten times or more. This chain joins TRBV20-1 and TRBJ2-7, with D unclear. CDR3 size: 14 residues. Deletions cut 3 bases from V and 0 bases from J, with 12 bases between. CDR1 and CDR2 from the germline V gene are DFQATT and SNEGSKA (reference sequence). The CDR3, as DNA: TGCAGTGCTAGTCTAGGTGGAGTCTCCTACGAGCAGTACTTC. It specifies CSASLGGVSYEQYF.

For the CDR3, the DNA is TGTGCCAGCTCTAAGATCCCGGGACAGTCATCCTACGAGCAGTACTTC. This codes for CASSKIPGQSSYEQYF. The chain has TRBV6-2 or TRBV6-3 and TRBJ2-7, with 7 nucleotides matching TRBD1. V lost 8 bases and J lost 1; bases outside the gene matches: 14. CDR1 MNHEY and CDR2 SVGEGT come from the germline V gene. The CDR3 has 16 residues.

This clonotype was seen at least ten times. This chain connects TRBV4-1 to TRBJ1-3; D possibly corresponds to TRBD1 (6 bases). V was shortened by 3 bases and J by 7 bases, with 10 bases between the two germline ends. This CDR3 region has 13 residues. Germline values: CDR1 MGHRA, CDR2 YSYEKL. The CDR3 spells CASSHQGLNTIYF. In nucleotides, the CDR3 is TGCGCCAGCAGCCATCAGGGGCTGAACACCATATATTTT.

This clonotype was seen many times. The CDR3 reads CASSSTRRGYTF. Here the CDR3 DNA reads TGTGCCAGCAGTTCAACTAGGCGTGGCTACACCTTC. The genes are TRBV12-3 or TRBV12-4 and TRBJ1-2; no clear D gene. This CDR3 is built from 12 residues. The V and J ends lost 4 bases and 7 bases respectively, with 10 bases between them.

This clonotype was counted between two and nine times. The chain combines TRBV6-1 with TRBJ1-2; D possibly corresponds to TRBD1 (5 bases). V lost 8 bases to trimming and J lost 4 bases, with 8 bases between them. This CDR3 has 11 residues. The germline CDR1 and CDR2 sequences are MNHNS and SASEGT. The DNA for the CDR3 is TGTGCCAGCGGGGGGACCTATGGCTACACCTTC. This encodes CASGGTYGYTF.